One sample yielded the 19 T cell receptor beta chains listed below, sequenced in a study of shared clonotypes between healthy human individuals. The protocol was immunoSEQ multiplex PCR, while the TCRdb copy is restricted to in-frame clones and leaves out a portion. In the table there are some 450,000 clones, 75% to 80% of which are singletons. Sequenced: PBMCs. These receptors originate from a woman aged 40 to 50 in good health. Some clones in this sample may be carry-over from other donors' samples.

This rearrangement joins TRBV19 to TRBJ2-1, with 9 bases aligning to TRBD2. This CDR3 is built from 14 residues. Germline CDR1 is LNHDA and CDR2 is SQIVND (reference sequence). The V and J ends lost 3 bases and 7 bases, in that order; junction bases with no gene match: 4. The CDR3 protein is CASSISGLANEQFF. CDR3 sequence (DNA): TGTGCCAGTAGTATCTCGGGACTAGCTAATGAGCAGTTCTTC.

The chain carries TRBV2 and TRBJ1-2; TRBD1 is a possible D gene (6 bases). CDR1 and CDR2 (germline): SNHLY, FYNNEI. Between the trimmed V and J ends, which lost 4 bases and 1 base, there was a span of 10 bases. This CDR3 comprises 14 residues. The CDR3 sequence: CASSGQGSNYGYTF. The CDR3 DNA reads TGTGCCAGCAGTGGTCAGGGGAGTAACTATGGCTACACCTTC. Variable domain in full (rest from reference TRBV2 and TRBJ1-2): EPEVTQTPSHQVTQMGQEVILRCVPISNHLYFYWYRQILGQKVEFLVSFYNNEISEKSEIFDDQFSVERPDGSNFTLKIRSTKLEDSAMYFCASSGQGSNYGYTFGSGTRLTVV.

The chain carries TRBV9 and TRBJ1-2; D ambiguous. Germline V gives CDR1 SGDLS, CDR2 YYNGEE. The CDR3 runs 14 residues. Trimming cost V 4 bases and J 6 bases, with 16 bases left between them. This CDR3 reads CASSPPYGEDGYTF. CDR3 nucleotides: TGTGCCAGCAGCCCCCCGTACGGTGAGGATGGCTACACCTTC.

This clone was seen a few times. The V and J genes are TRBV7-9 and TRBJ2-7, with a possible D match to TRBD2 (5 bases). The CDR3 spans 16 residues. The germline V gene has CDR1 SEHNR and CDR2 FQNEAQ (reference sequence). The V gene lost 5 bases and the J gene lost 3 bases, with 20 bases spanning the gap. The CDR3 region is CASSPPGIKGDYEQYF. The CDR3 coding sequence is TGTGCCAGCAGCCCCCCTGGGATAAAGGGAGACTACGAGCAGTACTTC.

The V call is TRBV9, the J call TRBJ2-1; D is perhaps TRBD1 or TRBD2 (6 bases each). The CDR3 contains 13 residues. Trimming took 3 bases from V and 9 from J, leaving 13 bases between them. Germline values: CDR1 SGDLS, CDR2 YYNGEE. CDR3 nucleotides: TGTGCCAGCAGCGCTGGAGGGGGATCTGAGCAGTTCTTC. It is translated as CASSAGGGSEQFF.

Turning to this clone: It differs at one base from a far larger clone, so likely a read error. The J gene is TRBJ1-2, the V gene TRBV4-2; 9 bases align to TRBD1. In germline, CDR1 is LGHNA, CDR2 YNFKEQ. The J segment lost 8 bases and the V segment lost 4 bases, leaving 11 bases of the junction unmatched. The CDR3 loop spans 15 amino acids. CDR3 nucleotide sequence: TGTGCCAGCAGCCCGCCGGGACAGGGACGAAAGGGCTACACCTTC. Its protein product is CASSPPGQGRKGYTF.

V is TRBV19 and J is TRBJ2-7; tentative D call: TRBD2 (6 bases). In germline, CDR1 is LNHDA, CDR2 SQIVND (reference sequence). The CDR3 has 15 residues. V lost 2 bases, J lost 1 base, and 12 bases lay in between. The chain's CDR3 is CASSILAGLSYEQYF. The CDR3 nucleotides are TGTGCCAGTAGTATATTGGCGGGACTTTCCTACGAGCAGTACTTC.

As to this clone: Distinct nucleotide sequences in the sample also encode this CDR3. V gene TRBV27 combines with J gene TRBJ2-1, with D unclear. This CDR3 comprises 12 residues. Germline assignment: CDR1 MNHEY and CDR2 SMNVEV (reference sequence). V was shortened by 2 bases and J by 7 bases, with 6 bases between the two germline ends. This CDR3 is CASSLVGNEQFF. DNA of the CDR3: TGTGCCAGCAGTTTAGTAGGAAATGAGCAGTTCTTC.

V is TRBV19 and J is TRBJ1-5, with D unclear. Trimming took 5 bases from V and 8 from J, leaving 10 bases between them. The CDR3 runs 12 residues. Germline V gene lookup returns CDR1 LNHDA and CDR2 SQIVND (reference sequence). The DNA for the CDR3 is TGTGCCAGTAGTTCCAGGAATAAGCCCCAGCATTTT. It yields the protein CASSSRNKPQHF.

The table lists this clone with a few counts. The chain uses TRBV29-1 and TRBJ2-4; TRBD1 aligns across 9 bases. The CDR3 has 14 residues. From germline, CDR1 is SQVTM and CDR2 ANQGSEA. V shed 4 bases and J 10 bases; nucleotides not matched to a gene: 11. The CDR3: CSVGVDQGQGIQYF. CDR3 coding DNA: TGCAGCGTTGGGGTGGATCAGGGACAGGGTATTCAGTACTTC.

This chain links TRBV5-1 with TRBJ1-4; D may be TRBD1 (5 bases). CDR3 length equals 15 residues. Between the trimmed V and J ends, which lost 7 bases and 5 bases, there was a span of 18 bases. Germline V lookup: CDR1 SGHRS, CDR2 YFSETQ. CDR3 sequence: CASSSAQGGNEKLFF. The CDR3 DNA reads TGCGCCAGCTCCTCGGCTCAGGGCGGCAATGAAAAACTGTTTTTT.

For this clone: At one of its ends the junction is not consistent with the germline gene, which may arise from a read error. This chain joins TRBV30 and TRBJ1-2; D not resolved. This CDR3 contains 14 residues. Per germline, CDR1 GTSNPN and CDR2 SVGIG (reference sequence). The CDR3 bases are TGTGTCTGGAGACCCCCTGGACGGAACTATGGCTACACCTTC. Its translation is CVWRPPGRNYGYTF.

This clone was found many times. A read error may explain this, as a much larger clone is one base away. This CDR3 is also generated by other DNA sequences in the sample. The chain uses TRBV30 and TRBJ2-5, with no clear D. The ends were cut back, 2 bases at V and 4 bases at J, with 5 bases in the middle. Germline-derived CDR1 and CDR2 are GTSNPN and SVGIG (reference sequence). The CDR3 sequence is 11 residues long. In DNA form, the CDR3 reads TGTGCCTGGAGTCTAGGAGAGACCCAGTACTTC. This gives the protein CAWSLGETQYF. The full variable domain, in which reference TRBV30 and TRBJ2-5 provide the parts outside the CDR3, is SQTIHQWPATLVQPVGSPLSLECTVEGTSNPNLYWYRQAAGRGLQLLFYSVGIGQISSEVPQNLSASRPQDRQFILSSKKLLLSDSGFYLCAWSLGETQYFGPGTRLLVL.

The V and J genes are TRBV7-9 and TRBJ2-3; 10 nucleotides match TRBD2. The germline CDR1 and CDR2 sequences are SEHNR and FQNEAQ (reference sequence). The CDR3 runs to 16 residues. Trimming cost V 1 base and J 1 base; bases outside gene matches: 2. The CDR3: CASSLEGTSGTDTQYF. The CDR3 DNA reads TGTGCCAGCAGCTTAGAAGGGACTAGCGGCACAGATACGCAGTATTTT.

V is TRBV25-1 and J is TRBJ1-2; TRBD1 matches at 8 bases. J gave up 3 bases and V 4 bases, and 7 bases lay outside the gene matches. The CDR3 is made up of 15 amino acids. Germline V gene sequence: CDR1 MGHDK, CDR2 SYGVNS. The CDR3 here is CASSVQGGRDYGYTF. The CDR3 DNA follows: TGTGCCAGCAGTGTACAGGGGGGAAGGGACTATGGCTACACCTTC.

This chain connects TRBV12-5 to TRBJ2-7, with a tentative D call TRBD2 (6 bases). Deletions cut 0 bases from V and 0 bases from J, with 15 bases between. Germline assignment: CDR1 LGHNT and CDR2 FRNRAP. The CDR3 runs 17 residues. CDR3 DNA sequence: TGTGCTAGTGGTTTGGTAACCATGCAGGGAGGCTCCTACGAGCAGTACTTC. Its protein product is CASGLVTMQGGSYEQYF.

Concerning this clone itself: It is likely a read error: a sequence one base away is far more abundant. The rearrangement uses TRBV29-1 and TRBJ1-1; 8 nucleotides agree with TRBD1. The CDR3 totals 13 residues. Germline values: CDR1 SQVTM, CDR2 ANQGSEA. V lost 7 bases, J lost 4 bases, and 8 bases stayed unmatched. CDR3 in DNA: TGCAGCGCTGTGGACAGGGACGCCACTGAAGCTTTCTTT. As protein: CSAVDRDATEAFF.

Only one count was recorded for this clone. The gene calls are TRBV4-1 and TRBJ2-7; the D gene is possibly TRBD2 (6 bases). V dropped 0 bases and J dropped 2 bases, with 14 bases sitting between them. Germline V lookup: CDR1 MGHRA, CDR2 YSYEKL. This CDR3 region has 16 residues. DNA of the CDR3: TGCGCCAGCAGCCAAGAGAATCGGGAGTTCCCCTACGAGCAGTACTTC. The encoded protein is CASSQENREFPYEQYF.

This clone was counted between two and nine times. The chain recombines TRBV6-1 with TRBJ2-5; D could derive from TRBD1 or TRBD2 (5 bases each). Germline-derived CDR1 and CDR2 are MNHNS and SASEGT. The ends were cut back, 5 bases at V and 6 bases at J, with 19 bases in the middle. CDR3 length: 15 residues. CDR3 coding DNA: TGTGCCAGCAGTCTCCGTCCCGACAGAGGGCAGACCCAGTACTTC. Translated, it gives CASSLRPDRGQTQYF.